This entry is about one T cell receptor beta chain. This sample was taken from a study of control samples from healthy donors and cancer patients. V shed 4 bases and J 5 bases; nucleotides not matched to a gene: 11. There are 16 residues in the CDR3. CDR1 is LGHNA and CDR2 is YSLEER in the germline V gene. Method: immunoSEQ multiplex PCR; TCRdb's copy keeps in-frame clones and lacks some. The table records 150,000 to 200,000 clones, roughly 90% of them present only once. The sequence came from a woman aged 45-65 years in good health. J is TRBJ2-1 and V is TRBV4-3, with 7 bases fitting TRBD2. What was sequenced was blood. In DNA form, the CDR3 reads TGCGCCAGCAGCCCCTCGGGGGGTTGGGGGAACAATGAGCAGTTCTTC. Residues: CASSPSGGWGNNEQFF.